This entry features one T cell receptor beta chain sequence. Its antigen is not known. TCRdb reprocessed the 5' RACE reads and keeps a single row for each CDR3 protein, giving no DNA. The sample totals 200,000 to 300,000 distinct CDR3 sequences; its top ten clones hold around 4.3%. The sample originates from a study of T cells expressing NK-cell markers. Study results and caveats: The CD3+CD56-NKG2C+ fraction was also led by these clonotypes in a handful of donors.

There are 14 residues in the CDR3. Germline values: CDR1 MNHEY, CDR2 SVGEGT. This sequence originates from a woman aged 18 to 75 in good health. The sequencing input was blood T cells: a sorted CD56 or NKG2C T cell subset, CD4+ or CD8+ T cells, or bulk PBMC T cells (not recorded which). This chain joins TRBV6-2 or TRBV6-3 and TRBJ2-5; TCRdb selects TRBD2, and the lack of DNA leaves this call unchecked. This chain's CDR3 is CASKLLAAGETQYF.